These 4 T cell receptor beta chains came from one sample sequenced in a study of regulatory T cells in long-lasting Graves disease. With iRepertoire HTBI primers and Arm-PCR of CDR3 regions, TCR beta libraries were built. TCRdb ran MiXCR on the multiplex PCR reads and lists one entry per CDR3 protein. Altogether around 460,000 distinct CDR3 sequences are present, around a fifth being singletons, with the ten largest covering about 12%. As for time point: persistent/refractory GD, antithyroid drugs over 5 years with positive TRAb. The TCR library used RNA extracted from PBMCs. The sequencing here drew on peripheral blood mononuclear cells (PBMCs), taken when the disease was refractory, from a patient treated with antithyroid drugs. These receptors were obtained from a female donor with Graves disease.

At least ten counts were recorded for this clonotype. This chain links TRBV27 with TRBJ1-2; D gene uncertain. The CDR3 spans 14 residues. The germline CDR1 and CDR2 sequences are MNHEY and SMNVEV (reference sequence). Deletions cut 3 bases from V and 7 bases from J, with 15 bases between. CDR3 nucleotides: TGTGCCAGCAGTTTCGTTGGGCCGCGAGTTGGCTACACCTTC. Translated: CASSFVGPRVGYTF.

This clonotype was counted a few times. The gene calls are TRBV9 and TRBJ1-4; D is ambiguous. Germline V gives CDR1 SGDLS, CDR2 YYNGEE. This CDR3 is built from 14 residues. Trimming shortened V by 1 base and J by 13 bases, and 17 bases separated the two germline ends. The CDR3 here is CASSVSPKVDGLFF. DNA for the CDR3: TGTGCCAGCAGCGTAAGTCCGAAAGTTGATGGACTGTTTTTT.

The chain uses TRBV7-2 and TRBJ2-2; 10 bases agree with TRBD1. Germline V gene data show CDR1 as SGHTA and CDR2 as FQGNSA. The CDR3 is made up of 13 amino acids. Trimming removed 10 bases from V and 4 bases from J; junction bases left unmatched: 3. In nucleotides, the CDR3 is TGTGCCACGGACAGGGGGTTCACCGGGGAGCTGTTTTTT. Protein sequence: CATDRGFTGELFF.

This clonotype was seen at least ten times. The genes are TRBV7-3 and TRBJ1-2; possible D gene TRBD1, 6 bases. CDR3 length: 14 residues. The germline CDR1 and CDR2 sequences are SGHTA and FQGTGA. With 3 bases removed from V and 7 bases from J, the gap between germline ends came to 15 bases. The CDR3 DNA follows: TGTGCCAGCAGCTTGGGGGGGCGAGAAAGTGGCTACACCTTC. It yields the protein CASSLGGRESGYTF.